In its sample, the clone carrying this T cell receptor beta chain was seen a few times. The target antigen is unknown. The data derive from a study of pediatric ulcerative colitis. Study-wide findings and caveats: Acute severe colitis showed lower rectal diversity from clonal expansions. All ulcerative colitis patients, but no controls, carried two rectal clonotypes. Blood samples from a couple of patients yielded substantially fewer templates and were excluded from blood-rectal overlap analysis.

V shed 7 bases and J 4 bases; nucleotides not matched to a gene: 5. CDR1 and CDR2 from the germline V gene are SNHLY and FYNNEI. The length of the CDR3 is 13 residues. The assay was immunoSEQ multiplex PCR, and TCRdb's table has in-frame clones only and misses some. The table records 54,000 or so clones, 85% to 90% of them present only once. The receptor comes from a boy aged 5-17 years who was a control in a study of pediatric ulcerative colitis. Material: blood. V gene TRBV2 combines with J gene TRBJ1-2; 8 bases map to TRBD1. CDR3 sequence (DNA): TGTGCCAGCAAAGGGGACAGGCCCTATGGCTACACCTTC. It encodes CASKGDRPYGYTF.